Shown below are 7 T cell receptor beta chains from a single sample sequenced in a study of Graves' ophthalmopathy and Graves' hyperthyroidism. TCR beta CDR3 regions were amplified from RNA transcripts. HTBI primers primed a first-round RT-PCR, and a second-round multiplex PCR followed. TCRdb redid the calling of the multiplex PCR reads with MiXCR, one entry per CDR3 protein. The table records approximately 150,000 distinct CDR3 sequences, 39% of them present only once. The sequencing input was peripheral blood. The source of these receptors is a man aged 30-40 years with Graves' ophthalmopathy.

This clonotype has at least ten counts. V is TRBV30 and J is TRBJ2-3; 10 positions match TRBD1. The germline CDR1 and CDR2 sequences are GTSNPN and SVGIG (reference sequence). The trim removed 5 bases at V and 5 bases at J, leaving 4 bases unmatched. The CDR3 is 13 residues long. CDR3 DNA: TGTGCCTGGTCAGGACAGGGGGTAGATACGCAGTATTTT. This encodes CAWSGQGVDTQYF.

In this sample, this clonotype turned up many times. The V gene is TRBV12-3 or TRBV12-4, the J gene TRBJ2-7, with D maybe TRBD1 (6 bases). The CDR3 is made up of 18 amino acids. V was clipped by 6 bases and J by 2 bases, with 26 bases between them. The CDR3 sequence: CASSPTGSGPYYPYEQYF. The CDR3 bases are TGTGCCAGCAGCCCAACAGGGTCAGGACCTTACTACCCCTACGAGCAGTACTTC.

This clonotype showed up many times. This rearrangement joins TRBV11-2 to TRBJ1-2; 7 bases are shared with TRBD1. Trimming took 4 bases from V and 0 from J; bases not matched to a gene: 8. This CDR3 is 16 amino acids long. Looked up from germline, CDR1 is SGHAT and CDR2 is FQNNGV. As DNA, the CDR3 is TGTGCCAGCAGCTCTGGACAGGCGACCGCTAACTATGGCTACACCTTC. As protein: CASSSGQATANYGYTF.

The chain combines TRBV12-3 or TRBV12-4 with TRBJ2-2; 12 nucleotides agree with TRBD2. V lost 6 bases to trimming and J lost 7 bases; unmatched junction nucleotides: 6. CDR3 size: 15 residues. CDR3 amino acids: CASRGLAGRSGELFF. As DNA, the CDR3 is TGTGCCAGCAGAGGACTAGCGGGACGTAGCGGGGAGCTGTTTTTT.

This clonotype was picked up one time. The chain carries TRBV6-5 and TRBJ2-4; TRBD1 matches at 7 bases. Germline CDR1 and CDR2: MNHEY and SVGAGI. CDR3 length: 15 residues. V was pared by 4 bases and J by 0 bases, with 3 bases of the junction left unmatched. CDR3 DNA: TGTGCCAGCAGTTCACAGGGGTTAGCCAAAAACATTCAGTACTTC. It is translated as CASSSQGLAKNIQYF.

This clonotype was recorded many times. V is TRBV20-1 and J is TRBJ2-2; 7 positions match TRBD2. This CDR3 spans 15 amino acids. Germline-derived CDR1 and CDR2 are DFQATT and SNEGSKA (reference sequence). The ends lost 6 bases at V and 5 bases at J; junction bases unmatched: 12. CDR3 DNA: TGCAGTGCGGCCCGCGGGGGAGCAGGGACCGGGGAGCTGTTTTTT. Translated, it gives CSAARGGAGTGELFF.

There are many counts of this clonotype. This CDR3 reads CASSPGPVTEAFF. CDR3 DNA: TGTGCCAGCAGTCCTGGTCCGGTCACTGAAGCTTTCTTT. The chain employs TRBV27 and TRBJ1-1; the D is unclear. Germline V gene lookup returns CDR1 MNHEY and CDR2 SMNVEV (reference sequence). The CDR3 sequence is 13 residues long. V shed 5 bases and J shed 4 bases, with 11 bases lying between them.